Presented here are 13 T cell receptor beta chains from one specimen sequenced in a study of CD8+CD57+ T cells in acquired aplastic anemia. All sequencing subjects had displayed CD8+CD57+ cell expansion on flow cytometry. It was genomic DNA that served as the template for profiling TCR beta VDJ and CDR3. From the reads, TCRdb called clonotypes with MiXCR, one entry per CDR3 protein. The data contain 310,000 or so distinct CDR3 sequences, roughly 61% of them seen just once; the ten biggest clones take up approximately 1.2%. Input material: sorted CD4+, CD8+, or CD8+CD57+ T cells (not recorded which) from PBMCs. The source of these receptors is a human donor with aplastic anemia.

The rearrangement uses TRBV6-5 and TRBJ1-6; D unresolved. Germline CDR1 MNHEY, CDR2 SVGAGI. The V end lost 2 bases, the J end lost 10 bases, and 6 bases lay between the germline ends. The CDR3 has 12 residues. In DNA form, the CDR3 reads TGTGCCAGCAGTTACAGGGCCTCACCCCTCCACTTT. It yields the protein CASSYRASPLHF.

Many counts were recorded for this clonotype. J is TRBJ1-1 and V is TRBV10-1; TRBD1 might be the D (5 bases). The germline V gene encodes CDR1 WNHNN and CDR2 SYGVQD (reference sequence). Deletions cut 1 base from V and 4 bases from J, with 10 bases between. CDR3 length: 14 amino acids. CDR3 loop: CASSELQAGTEAFF. The CDR3 DNA reads TGCGCCAGCAGTGAGTTACAGGCGGGCACTGAAGCTTTCTTT.

This clonotype was picked up many times. The chain links TRBV20-1 to TRBJ1-6, with 9 bases identical to TRBD1. The CDR3 contains 14 residues. The junction had 8 bases not matched to a gene; V was cut back by 6 bases and J by 8 bases. Germline loops: CDR1 DFQATT, CDR2 SNEGSKA (reference sequence). CDR3: CSARTGGTDSPLHF. Here the CDR3 DNA reads TGCAGTGCCCGTACAGGGGGCACTGATTCACCCCTCCACTTT.

This chain links TRBV19 with TRBJ1-2; D is perhaps TRBD1 (5 bases). The germline V gene encodes CDR1 LNHDA and CDR2 SQIVND (reference sequence). V lost 9 bases and J lost 4, with 21 bases in between. The CDR3 has 15 amino acids. CDR3 sequence reads: CASTPPTGTPYGYTF. CDR3 bases: TGTGCCAGCACCCCACCCACAGGTACCCCCTATGGCTACACCTTC.

This chain joins TRBV7-6 and TRBJ2-7; D possibly matches TRBD1 or TRBD2 (5 bases each). V lost 6 bases to trimming and J lost 2 bases, with 14 bases between them. Germline V lookup: CDR1 SGHVS, CDR2 FNYEAQ. The CDR3 spans 14 residues. The CDR3: CASSGPGPAYEQYF. DNA for the CDR3: TGTGCCAGCAGTGGACCGGGACCCGCCTACGAGCAGTACTTC.

CDR3 loop: CASADRGGETQYF. The CDR3 DNA follows: TGTGCCAGCGCGGACAGGGGAGGGGAGACCCAGTACTTC. The chain carries TRBV7-3 and TRBJ2-5; TRBD1 aligns across 9 bases. The length of the CDR3 is 13 residues. Germline CDR1 reads SGHTA; CDR2 reads FQGTGA. J gave up 5 bases and V 8 bases, and 6 bases lay outside the gene matches.

The chain employs TRBV7-9 and TRBJ2-7, with D uncertain. Per germline, CDR1 SEHNR and CDR2 FQNEAQ (reference sequence). With 5 bases removed from V and 2 bases from J, the gap between germline ends came to 13 bases. This CDR3 region has 14 residues. Here the CDR3 reads CASSLGLTPYEQYF. DNA for the CDR3: TGTGCCAGCAGCCTTGGCCTCACCCCCTACGAGCAGTACTTC.

The chain carries TRBV29-1 and TRBJ1-6; 7 bases match TRBD1. The V and J ends lost 7 bases and 10 bases, in that order; junction bases with no gene match: 10. The germline gives CDR1 SQVTM, CDR2 ANQGSEA. The CDR3 contains 13 residues. The chain's CDR3 is CSGETGLGSPLHF. For the CDR3, the DNA is TGCAGCGGCGAGACAGGGCTCGGGTCACCCCTCCACTTT.

This clonotype was seen repeatedly, ten times or more. V and J are TRBV3-1 and TRBJ2-7, with TRBD2 identical over 8 bases. J was trimmed by 7 bases and V by 4 bases; bases with no gene match: 15. The CDR3 consists of 16 residues. CDR1 is LGHDT, CDR2 YNNKEL, per germline (reference sequence). CDR3 protein: CASSPSGGGRTGEQYF. The CDR3 coding sequence is TGTGCCAGCAGCCCAAGCGGGGGCGGGAGGACTGGGGAGCAGTACTTC.

This clonotype was counted many times. The V and J genes are TRBV19 and TRBJ2-1; 8 nucleotides align to TRBD2. This CDR3 has 15 amino acids. V dropped 4 bases and J dropped 2; count of bases not matched to a gene: 4. CDR1 is LNHDA and CDR2 is SQIVND in the germline V gene (reference sequence). Here the CDR3 DNA reads TGTGCCAGTAGTACTAGGACTAGCCCCTACAATGAGCAGTTCTTC. This encodes CASSTRTSPYNEQFF.

This sequence joins TRBV7-9 and TRBJ1-1; no firm D call. CDR1 is SEHNR and CDR2 is FQNEAQ in the germline V gene (reference sequence). V lost 8 bases and J 1 base, leaving 11 bases between the germline ends. CDR3 length: 13 amino acids. The CDR3 nucleotides read TGTGCCAGCGGATTGAGGGAGAACACTGAAGCTTTCTTT. It yields the protein CASGLRENTEAFF.

This clonotype was seen at least ten times. The chain employs TRBV20-1 and TRBJ2-1; maybe TRBD2 (7 bases). Trimming cost V 6 bases and J 3 bases, with 18 bases left between them. The CDR3 is made up of 15 amino acids. In germline, CDR1 is DFQATT, CDR2 SNEGSKA (reference sequence). CDR3 sequence: CSANDGGQYYNEQFF. CDR3 sequence (DNA): TGCAGTGCGAATGACGGGGGGCAGTACTACAATGAGCAGTTCTTC.

V and J are TRBV15 and TRBJ1-5; possibly TRBD1 for D (5 bases). The V end was cut by 4 bases, the J end by 4 bases, with 14 bases between. CDR1 LNHNV and CDR2 YYDKDF come from the germline V gene (reference sequence). The CDR3 consists of 15 residues. CDR3 sequence: CATSISGFGNQPQHF. In DNA form, the CDR3 reads TGTGCCACCAGCATATCAGGGTTTGGAAATCAGCCCCAGCATTTT.